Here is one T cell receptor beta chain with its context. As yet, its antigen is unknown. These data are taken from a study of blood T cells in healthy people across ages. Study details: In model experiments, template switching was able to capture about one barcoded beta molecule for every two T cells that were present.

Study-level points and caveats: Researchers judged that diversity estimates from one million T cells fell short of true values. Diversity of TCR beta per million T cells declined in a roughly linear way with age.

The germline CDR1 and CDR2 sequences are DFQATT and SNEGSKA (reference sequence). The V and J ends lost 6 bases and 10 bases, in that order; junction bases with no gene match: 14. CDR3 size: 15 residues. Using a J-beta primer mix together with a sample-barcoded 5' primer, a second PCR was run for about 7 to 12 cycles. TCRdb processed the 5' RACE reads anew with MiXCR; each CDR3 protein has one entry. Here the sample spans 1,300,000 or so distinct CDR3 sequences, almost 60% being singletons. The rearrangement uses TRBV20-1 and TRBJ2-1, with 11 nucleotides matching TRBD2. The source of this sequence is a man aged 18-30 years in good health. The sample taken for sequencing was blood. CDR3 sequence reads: CSASGTSGLLREQFF. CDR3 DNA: TGCAGTGCGAGCGGGACTAGCGGCCTTTTGAGGGAGCAGTTCTTC.